This T cell receptor beta chain was profiled in a study of human T cells and chemical hapten exposure (dated by TCRdb to the early 2020s). General notes on the study: For sensitization, 2% DPC in acetone was applied to a 2 cm by 2 cm area of upper inner arm skin. Patients additionally received weekly therapeutic DPC doses to the scalp throughout the approximately 25-week study period. The study tracked peripheral blood TCR repertoire changes in vivo during primary and secondary sensitization to the hapten diphenylcyclopropenone (DPC) in alopecia patients. Patch tests used Finn chambers with 0.01% DPC on the upper back, scored after 6 days by International Contact Dermatitis Research Group standards. Patient blood was sampled pre-sensitization (week 0) and at 2, 6 and about 24 weeks after DPC sensitization. The patient cohort, mostly female, included alopecia areata with under or over 50% scalp involvement, alopecia totalis and alopecia universalis. Libraries were pooled for sequencing, and variation in per-sample TCR yields was attributed mainly to small differences in library volumes within the pool. Around 30 alopecia patients provided blood for TCR sequencing at one to four time points (pre-sensitization, 2, 6 and 24 weeks). The full study reports these points: The number of TCRs above 1 in 1000 frequency did not change with DPC sensitization; there was no evidence of global repertoire structure alterations. Significantly more large CDR3 similarity clusters were formed by expanded TCRs than by pre-sensitization or healthy control sets, consistent with antigen-driven responses. Repeated subsampling changed both the strength of the expansion versus patch-test correlation and the threshold at which the correlation became significant. Because every patient had alopecia, a presumed autoimmune disease, the patients' immune response might differ from that of healthy individuals. Patch test score was positively correlated with the number of PT1 expanded TCRs, with significance at thresholds 8, 16 and 32 but not at 4.

Receptors were amplified or captured by RACE. The sequencer listed for this sample is NextSeq 500. During library preparation, unique molecular identifiers were attached to individual cDNA molecules so that TCRs could be counted in a quantitative, reproducible way. For every blood RNA sample, sequencing covered both the TCR alpha and TCR beta chains. The original methods were these. Samples had a median of roughly 100,000 TCRs, with a range from about 23,224 to 750,000. V, J and CDR3 annotation of the TCR reads was carried out using the Decombinator software suite. For the PS versus PT1 abundance plots, all samples were subsampled to the same number of TCRs (28,000). Expanded TCRs were defined as absent before sensitization and observed at least eight times at the 2-week time point. The public reads were run again by TCRdb, first through fastp at Q25 and then through MiXCR, and only productive beta chains were kept. Rows are unified per CDR3 protein, each entry keeping the most common DNA and genes. The V and J calls and clone size come from TCRdb's table, not from the authors' own analysis. This sample is represented by under 300,000 distinct CDR3 sequences; approximately 7.5% of them were singletons. Jointly, the top ten make up 1.2% of the sample.

This clonotype was counted a few times. The antigen this receptor binds is unknown. The record has no base qualities; no much larger clone is one base away. The time point label on this specimen signifies: pre-sensitization, week 0. The sample's treatment or condition label is to be understood as: therapeutic diphenylcyclopropenone sensitization with weekly scalp DPC. At each patch-test visit, blood was drawn before the patch test was applied. Patients were eligible if aged 18 to 70, diagnosed with alopecia and judged suitable for DPC therapy, and pregnant patients were excluded. Total RNA was extracted from unfractionated whole blood collected in Tempus Blood RNA tubes. For CDR1 and CDR2, the germline V gene lists SGDLS and YYNGEE. Deletion took 0 bases off V and 0 bases off J, with a span of 10 bases between the germline ends. The CDR3, from cysteine to phenylalanine, totals 16 residues. This entry keeps only the CDR3 DNA: 48 bases, framed from base 1.

The rearranged chain carries TRBV9 and TRBJ1-5, with the D gene too uncertain to name. The receptor was isolated from a man younger than 30 with alopecia areata. Some clones in this sample may be carry-over from other donors' samples. The source was whole blood, collected in connection with sensitization to the hapten diphenylcyclopropenone (DPC). CDR3 sequence: CASSVVRGYSNQPQHF. The bases are TGTGCCAGCAGCGTAGTCCGAGGTTATAGCAATCAGCCCCAGCATTTT.